The T cell receptor beta chain under discussion was sequenced for a study of identical twins. Template switching added a universal primer site, and cDNA bore unique molecular identifiers. TCRdb fed the 5' RACE reads into MiXCR, producing one record per CDR3 protein. Altogether 600,000 to 800,000 distinct CDR3 sequences are present, approximately 22% being singletons, with the ten largest covering roughly 4%. Concerning this clonotype: Antigen: not known.

Whole-study findings and limits: Excess sharing by twins proved weaker in beta out-of-frame sequences.

The trim removed 5 bases at V and 3 bases at J, leaving 7 bases unmatched. CDR1 is LGHNA and CDR2 is YSLEER in the germline V gene. The CDR3 is 16 residues long. This same sample was also taken into another study, of T cells expressing NK-cell markers. That source reports: From sorted CD3+CD56+NKG2C+, CD3+CD56+NKG2C- and CD3+CD56-NKG2C+ T cells came the TCR beta repertoires.

The sequencing input was PBMCs. This TCR was recovered from a woman between 18 and 29 years old in good health. The chain is built from TRBV4-3 and TRBJ2-1; the match to TRBD2 covers 10 bases. As DNA, the CDR3 is TGCGCCAGCAGCGCAGAACTAGCGGGGATCTACAATGAGCAGTTCTTC. It is translated as CASSAELAGIYNEQFF.